A single sample gave rise to the 7 T cell receptor beta chains below, sequenced in a study of OX40 agonist ivuxolimab in advanced cancers. The method was immunoSEQ multiplex PCR; TCRdb's version includes in-frame clones alone and lacks a portion of them. The table lists 65,000 to 95,000 clones, around 87% of them singletons. The starting material was CD4+ or CD8+ T cells sorted from blood, obtained in a trial of the OX40 agonist ivuxolimab. Receptor source: an adult with an advanced solid tumor such as melanoma, head and neck, liver or kidney cancer.

The V gene is TRBV5-4, the J gene TRBJ1-6, with D hard to call. The V gene lost 5 bases and the J gene lost 5 bases, with 14 bases spanning the gap. CDR3 length: 15 residues. Germline CDR1 reads SGHNT; CDR2 reads YYREEE (reference sequence). The CDR3 sequence: CASSLKGGNNSPLHF. The CDR3 DNA sequence: TGTGCCAGCAGTTTAAAGGGTGGGAATAATTCACCCCTCCACTTT.

This rearrangement joins TRBV5-1 to TRBJ2-7, with TRBD1 identical over 7 bases. The CDR3 runs to 13 residues. J was trimmed by 5 bases and V by 4 bases; bases with no gene match: 6. CDR1 and CDR2 (germline): SGHRS, YFSETQ. DNA for the CDR3: TGCGCCAGCAGCCCACGAACAGGGGACGAGCAGTACTTC. It codes for CASSPRTGDEQYF.

This chain links TRBV5-1 with TRBJ2-6; TRBD1 aligns across 7 bases. Germline CDR1 is SGHRS and CDR2 is YFSETQ. The CDR3 loop spans 18 amino acids. Trimming took 3 bases from V and 1 from J; bases not matched to a gene: 10. CDR3 in amino acids: CASSSPRQGASGANVLTF. DNA for the CDR3: TGCGCCAGCAGCTCCCCCCGACAGGGTGCTTCTGGGGCCAACGTCCTGACTTTC.

The chain has TRBV6-1 and TRBJ2-1; 11 nucleotides match TRBD2. The CDR3 is made up of 15 amino acids. CDR1 is MNHNS, CDR2 SASEGT, per germline. The ends lost 6 bases at V and 5 bases at J; junction bases unmatched: 6. The CDR3 region is CASRRLAGSNNEQFF. The DNA for the CDR3 is TGTGCCAGCAGGAGACTAGCGGGGTCCAACAATGAGCAGTTCTTC.

A single count supports this clone. V usage is TRBV5-4 and J usage is TRBJ1-1; D is undetermined. Germline assignment: CDR1 SGHNT and CDR2 YYREEE (reference sequence). The CDR3 covers 13 residues. Trimming removed 4 bases at V and 2 bases at J, with 9 bases between. CDR3: CASSATLNTEAFF. In nucleotides, the CDR3 is TGTGCCAGCAGCGCCACGCTAAACACTGAAGCTTTCTTT.

This clone was counted once. The chain joins TRBV7-3 to TRBJ1-6; TRBD1 aligns across 7 bases. Germline CDR1 is SGHTA and CDR2 is FQGTGA. V trimming: 1 base; J trimming: 9 bases; junction bases outside the gene matches: 6. There are 15 residues in the CDR3. This chain's CDR3 is CASSLKGQGGSPLHF. DNA for the CDR3: TGTGCCAGCAGCTTAAAGGGTCAGGGGGGTTCACCCCTCCACTTT.

The rearrangement links TRBV4-1 to TRBJ1-1; D gene ambiguous. Germline loops: CDR1 MGHRA, CDR2 YSYEKL. The length of the CDR3 is 14 residues. Trimming cost V 0 bases and J 0 bases, with 5 bases left between them. The CDR3 is CASSQDRLNTEAFF. CDR3 sequence (DNA): TGCGCCAGCAGCCAAGACCGGCTGAACACTGAAGCTTTCTTT.